Listed below are T cell receptor beta chains from one sample, sequenced in a study of blood T cells in healthy people across ages. Via MiXCR, TCRdb re-called the 5' RACE reads, giving one row per CDR3 protein. The table records around 1.5 million distinct CDR3 sequences, about 31% of them present only once. Sequenced material: blood. The receptors here all came from a young woman in good health. The conserved cysteine and the conserved F or W are not part of the CDR3 here.

TRBJ2-3 | 14 | TRBV4-1 | ASSQIRGRSTDTQY
TRBJ2-7 | 14 | TRBV20-1 | SVTNPGGLSPYEQY
TRBJ2-7 | 13 | TRBV7-6 | ASSHGGHGSYEQY
TRBJ1-5 | 13 | TRBV5-1 | ASSPDGQINQPQH
TRBJ2-1 | 12 | TRBV29-1 | SVKQGGSYNEQF
TRBJ2-1 | 11 | TRBV3-1 | ASSQDLTRGSF
TRBJ2-3 | 14 | TRBV27 | ASLEKAGGRVDTLY
TRBJ2-1 | 14 | TRBV6-6 | ASSYLPGQGDNAQF
TRBJ2-7 | 12 | TRBV20-1 | SAPLGGFSYEQY
- | 13 | TRBV4-1 | ASSQEGGRDYEQY
TRBJ1-2 | 12 | TRBV10-3 | TISESQGSRGYT
TRBJ1-2 | 9 | TRBV20-1 | SARGTSSYT
TRBJ2-1 | 12 | TRBV7-2 | ASSFGGGPIEQF
TRBJ1-2 | 13 | TRBV7-9 | ASSLKRTPNYGYT
TRBJ2-7 | 12 | TRBV18 | ASSSDRASFEQY
TRBJ2-1 | 10 | TRBV9 | ASNYLAEEQF
TRBJ2-5 | 13 | TRBV12-3/TRBV12-4 | ASSAVWEGRETQY
TRBJ2-1 | 16 | TRBV29-1 | SVEGLAGERSSYNEQF
TRBJ1-6 | 14 | TRBV4-1 | ASSHTDRGRSSPLH
TRBJ1-4 | 16 | TRBV7-9 | ASSPLPGQGANSEKLF
TRBJ2-1 | 13 | TRBV7-3 | ASSFGLAGFNELF
TRBJ1-1 | 11 | TRBV20-1 | SARDGSYGEAF
TRBJ2-7 | 11 | TRBV6-2/TRBV6-3 | ASRTGGSVEQY
TRBJ1-1 | 11 | TRBV10-3 | AIRKVDRTEAF
TRBJ2-7 | 11 | TRBV3-1 | AGSLTHSYEQY
TRBJ2-7 | 15 | TRBV7-9 | ASSTSGQTPLSYEQY
TRBJ1-2 | 11 | TRBV25-1 | ACSVEGGYGYT
TRBJ2-7 | 13 | TRBV21-1 | ASSKGAPQWKEQY
TRBJ2-7 | 13 | TRBV10-3 | AISEPGTVPYEQY
TRBJ2-5 | 14 | TRBV27 | ASSTEGSGIQETQY
TRBJ1-4 | 14 | TRBV4-1 | ASSQDRWDSREKRF
TRBJ1-5 | 13 | TRBV5-1 | ASSLETGFNQPQH
TRBJ2-3 | 14 | TRBV15 | ATSREYSGGTDAQY